One sample yielded the 16 T cell receptor beta chains listed below, sequenced in a study of CD8 T cells in Susac syndrome. RNA amounts of roughly 0.45 to 1 ug underwent reverse transcription with random hexamers. TCRdb used MiXCR to reprocess the immunoSEQ multiplex PCR reads, holding one entry per CDR3 protein. The repertoire holds 200,000 or so distinct CDR3 sequences, under 97% seen once, with 0.098% in the top ten. The sequenced sample was CD4+ T cells from PBMCs. The receptor source for this set is a human donor with Susac syndrome.

The chain uses TRBV12-3 or TRBV12-4 and TRBJ1-5, with D hard to call. CDR3 size: 14 residues. V dropped 3 bases and J dropped 3 bases, with 9 bases sitting between them. CDR3 coding DNA: TGTGCCAGCAGTTTCGGAAGTGCCAATCAGCCCCAGCATTTT. Residues: CASSFGSANQPQHF.

This clonotype has only one observation. This chain joins TRBV10-3 and TRBJ1-2, with D tentatively TRBD1 (5 bases). Per the germline V gene, CDR1 is ENHRY and CDR2 is SYGVKD. The V end was cut by 7 bases, the J end by 2 bases, with 14 bases between. CDR3 length: 14 amino acids. The chain's CDR3 is CAITAAAGNYGYTF. The CDR3 DNA reads as TGTGCCATCACAGCGGCGGCAGGGAACTATGGCTACACCTTC.

This chain uses TRBV7-8 with TRBJ2-3; 9 bases align to TRBD2. Germline values: CDR1 SGHVS, CDR2 FQNEAQ. CDR3 length: 18 amino acids. The junction had 13 bases not matched to a gene; V was cut back by 5 bases and J by 1 base. For the CDR3, the DNA is TGTGCCAGCAGCGGCGAGCGGGGGGCCCCACCGGGCACAGATACGCAGTATTTT. It encodes CASSGERGAPPGTDTQYF.

The J gene is TRBJ1-3, the V gene TRBV29-1; D remains unclear. There are 12 residues in the CDR3. Germline V gene sequence: CDR1 SQVTM, CDR2 ANQGSEA. Trimming stripped 7 bases from V and 1 base from J, with 8 bases between. CDR3 nucleotides: TGCAGCGCTAAGGAATCTGGAAACACCATATATTTT. Translated: CSAKESGNTIYF.

The CDR3 sequence is CASSWRRFYEQYF. The CDR3 DNA sequence: TGTGCCAGCAGCTGGCGGCGGTTTTACGAGCAGTACTTC. The chain is built from TRBV7-2 and TRBJ2-7, with D unclear. The germline CDR1 and CDR2 sequences are SGHTA and FQGNSA. The V end was cut by 4 bases, the J end by 4 bases, with 11 bases between. CDR3 size: 13 residues. Based on the CDR3 plus reference TRBV7-2 and TRBJ2-7, the full variable domain is GAGVSQSPSNKVTEKGKDVELRCDPISGHTALYWYRQSLGQGLEFLIYFQGNSAPDKSGLPSDRFSAERTGGSVSTLTIQRTQQEDSAVYLCASSWRRFYEQYFGPGTRLTVT.

The CDR3 is CASSLQISILYNEQFF. The CDR3 region has the DNA TGCGCCAGCAGCCTACAAATATCGATACTATACAATGAGCAGTTCTTC. This chain joins TRBV4-1 and TRBJ2-1; D remains ambiguous. Trimming took off 4 bases at V and 4 bases at J, with 17 bases between the two ends. The germline CDR1 and CDR2 sequences are MGHRA and YSYEKL. The CDR3 runs 16 residues.

The V call is TRBV4-1, the J call TRBJ2-1; D uncertain. Germline V CDR1 and CDR2: MGHRA, YSYEKL. The ends were cut back, 1 base at V and 9 bases at J, with 16 bases in the middle. This CDR3 is 15 amino acids long. CDR3 sequence (DNA): TGCGCCAGCAGCCAAGCTTCCCCAACAGTTGGTGAGCAGTTCTTC. This sequence encodes CASSQASPTVGEQFF.

The chain combines TRBV6-2 or TRBV6-3 with TRBJ2-4; maybe TRBD1 (6 bases). This CDR3 is 15 amino acids long. Germline V gene data show CDR1 as MNHEY and CDR2 as SVGEGT. Trimming removed 6 bases from V and 0 bases from J, with 12 bases in between. The CDR3 here is CASRETGLAKNIQYF. DNA of the CDR3: TGTGCCAGCAGGGAAACAGGGTTAGCCAAAAACATTCAGTACTTC.

This rearrangement joins TRBV2 to TRBJ1-2; the D is unclear. The CDR3 covers 13 residues. The germline gives CDR1 SNHLY, CDR2 FYNNEI. Trimming cost V 1 base and J 3 bases, with 6 bases left between them. Here the CDR3 reads CASSEGADYGYTF. DNA of the CDR3: TGTGCCAGCAGTGAAGGGGCAGACTATGGCTACACCTTC.

This sequence joins TRBV5-1 and TRBJ2-3; D might be TRBD1 or TRBD2, each matching 5 bases. Germline CDR1 is SGHRS and CDR2 is YFSETQ. The ends were cut back, 2 bases at V and 1 base at J, with 11 bases in the middle. The CDR3 is made up of 15 amino acids. The DNA for the CDR3 is TGCGCCAGCAGCTTCCGGGACGGCCGCACAGATACGCAGTATTTT. It codes for CASSFRDGRTDTQYF.

The chain recombines TRBV24-1 with TRBJ2-1; 8 nucleotides match TRBD2. Unmatched junction bases numbered 7, after V lost 5 bases and J lost 5 bases. Germline V gene data show CDR1 as KGHDR and CDR2 as SFDVKD. This CDR3 spans 15 amino acids. The CDR3 sequence is CATSATGGLNNEQFF. The CDR3 nucleotides are TGTGCCACCAGTGCCACGGGGGGGCTTAACAATGAGCAGTTCTTC.

This rearrangement joins TRBV20-1 to TRBJ1-1; TRBD1 agrees at 8 bases. The CDR3 totals 14 residues. V was pared by 2 bases and J by 1 base, with 3 bases of the junction left unmatched. The germline CDR1 and CDR2 sequences are DFQATT and SNEGSKA (reference sequence). The CDR3 loop is CSARKGQANTEAFF. The CDR3 DNA follows: TGCAGTGCTAGAAAGGGACAGGCGAACACTGAAGCTTTCTTT.

The chain carries TRBV30 and TRBJ1-1; weak D call: TRBD1 (5 bases). Trimming took 0 bases from V and 1 from J, leaving 6 bases between them. The CDR3 has 13 amino acids. Looked up from germline, CDR1 is GTSNPN and CDR2 is SVGIG (reference sequence). Here the CDR3 DNA reads TGTGCCTGGAGTGTTGGGGCGAACACTGAAGCTTTCTTT. Protein: CAWSVGANTEAFF.

The rearrangement uses TRBV29-1 and TRBJ2-3; 10 bases are shared with TRBD2. Per germline, CDR1 SQVTM and CDR2 ANQGSEA. V was clipped by 4 bases and J by 5 bases; unmatched bases: 6. CDR3 length: 14 residues. The CDR3 protein is CSVGVAGGRDTQYF. The CDR3 nucleotides read TGCAGCGTTGGGGTAGCGGGGGGCAGAGATACGCAGTATTTT.

J is TRBJ2-7 and V is TRBV2; D may match TRBD1 or TRBD2 (5 bases each). This CDR3 has 15 amino acids. Trimming took 2 bases from V and 6 from J, leaving 17 bases between them. Germline CDR1 reads SNHLY; CDR2 reads FYNNEI. CDR3 in DNA: TGTGCCAGCAGTGAATTGGCAGGGAGAGGAGGCGAGCAGTACTTC. It encodes CASSELAGRGGEQYF.

The chain has TRBV14 and TRBJ2-7; no clear D gene. From germline, CDR1 is SGHDN and CDR2 FVKESK. V was clipped by 1 base and J by 7 bases, with 8 bases between them. CDR3 length: 12 amino acids. In DNA, the CDR3 is TGTGCCAGCAGCCAAGTCCCTCGGGAGCAGTACTTC. Residues: CASSQVPREQYF.